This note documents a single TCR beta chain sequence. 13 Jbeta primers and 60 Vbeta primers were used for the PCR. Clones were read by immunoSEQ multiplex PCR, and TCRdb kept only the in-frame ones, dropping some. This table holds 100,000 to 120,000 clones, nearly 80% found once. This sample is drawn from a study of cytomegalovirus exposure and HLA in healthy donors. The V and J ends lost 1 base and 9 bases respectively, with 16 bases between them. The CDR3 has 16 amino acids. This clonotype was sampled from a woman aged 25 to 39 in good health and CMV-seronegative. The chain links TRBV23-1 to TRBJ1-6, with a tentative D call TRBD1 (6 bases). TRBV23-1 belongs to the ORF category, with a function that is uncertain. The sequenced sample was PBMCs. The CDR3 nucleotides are TGCGCCAGCAGTCAATTCCAGGGGATGCGGAGTTCACCCCTCCACTTT. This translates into CASSQFQGMRSSPLHF.